This T cell receptor (beta chain) was captured by sequencing in a study of human T cells and chemical hapten exposure. This clonotype has at least ten counts. TCRdb redid the calling of the RACE reads with MiXCR, one entry per CDR3 protein. Among roughly 56,000 distinct CDR3 sequences listed, 9.5% to 10% were seen once. Time point noted: pre-sensitization, week 0. The treatment here: therapeutic diphenylcyclopropenone sensitization with weekly scalp DPC. Whole blood, unfractionated, served as the material for total RNA extraction. This CDR3 region has 16 residues. Germline CDR1 reads LGHDT; CDR2 reads YNNKEL (reference sequence). Trimming removed 3 bases at V and 0 bases at J, with 15 bases between.

The rearrangement joins TRBV3-1 to TRBJ2-7; TRBD2 might be the D (6 bases). The sequence was collected from a woman under 40 with alopecia areata. Some clones in this sample may be carry-over from other donors' samples. This specimen consisted of whole blood, obtained in connection with sensitization to the hapten diphenylcyclopropenone (DPC). The CDR3 loop reads CASSHTGGDPSYEQYF. Here the CDR3 DNA reads TGTGCCAGCAGCCATACCGGGGGTGATCCCTCCTACGAGCAGTACTTC.